Listed below are T cell receptor beta chains from one sample, sequenced in a study of post-analysis software for immune sequencing data. TCRdb used MiXCR to reprocess the PCR reads, holding one entry per CDR3 protein. There are 650,000 to 900,000 distinct CDR3 sequences in the sample; more than 45% occur only once, and just under 5% lies in the top ten. The sample taken for sequencing was blood. These receptors were collected from a girl aged 5-17 years with multiple sclerosis. The CDR3 runs from the conserved cysteine through the conserved F or W. The D gene is left open where the match is weak. Clone size appears in some rows only: once, few, many, or a class for an expanded clone.

cdr3_nt	cdr3_aa	j_call	d_call	v_call	clone_size
TGCAGCGTTGATTTGGGGGACGCCTCCTACGAGCAGTACTTC	CSVDLGDASYEQYF	TRBJ2-7	.	TRBV29-1	few
TGTGCCAGCAGTTTGAGGACAGGGGGTATCTCCGGGGAGCTGTTTTTT	CASSLRTGGISGELFF	TRBJ2-2	TRBD1	TRBV27	.
TGTGCCAGCAGGCGTGCAGGGAGCTCCTACGAGCAGTACTTC	CASRRAGSSYEQYF	TRBJ2-7	.	TRBV27	few
TGTGCCAGCAGTTACAGTTTAGGGATAGCCTCCTACGAGCAGTACTTC	CASSYSLGIASYEQYF	TRBJ2-7	.	TRBV6-5	.
TGTGCCAGCAGCTTAATCGACTGGTCCTACAATGAGCAGTTCTTC	CASSLIDWSYNEQFF	TRBJ2-1	.	TRBV7-9	.
TGCAGCGTCGGACTTCTTAGCAGGGAGACCCAGTACTTC	CSVGLLSRETQYF	TRBJ2-5	.	TRBV29-1	few
TGTGCCTGGACTAGATCTACAGATACGCAGTATTTT	CAWTRSTDTQYF	TRBJ2-3	.	TRBV30	.
TGTGCCAGCAGTGAATACGGGGAAGATCAGCCCCAGCATTTT	CASSEYGEDQPQHF	TRBJ1-5	.	TRBV25-1	.
TGTGCCAGCAGTTTAGCGCTTATGACAGGCTCCGGAGAGACCCAGTACTTC	CASSLALMTGSGETQYF	TRBJ2-5	.	TRBV12-3/TRBV12-4	.
TGCAGTGCTAGAGAACCGACAGGGGACGAGCAGTACTTC	CSAREPTGDEQYF	TRBJ2-7	TRBD1	TRBV20-1	few
TGTGCCAGCAGACACTTGGGGACAGGAGTCTACGAGCAGTACTTC	CASRHLGTGVYEQYF	TRBJ2-7	TRBD1	TRBV6-5	.